This T cell receptor beta chain was profiled in a study of beta chain features in type 1 diabetes. Germline values: CDR1 LGHNA, CDR2 YSLEER. The V gene lost 4 bases and the J gene lost 1 base, with 16 bases spanning the gap. The CDR3 loop spans 16 amino acids. About 120 mL of blood, on average, came from one heparinised draw per donor. TCRB transcripts that were expressed got sequenced, as all of the isolated RNA had been reverse transcribed. Produced via immunoSEQ multiplex PCR; TCRdb's table is partial and in-frame only. The data hold 150,000 to 180,000 clones, with about 8.1% observed a single time.

The source of this sequence is a man younger than 35 in good health. Sequencing was carried out using central memory CD4+ T cells from blood. The chain joins TRBV4-3 to TRBJ1-1; possible D gene TRBD1, 5 bases. The CDR3 DNA reads TGCGCCAGCAGCCTATACCAGGGATTTACGAACACTGAAGCTTTCTTT. Its protein product is CASSLYQGFTNTEAFF.